The 28 T cell receptor beta chains listed next were all sequenced from one sample in a study of cytomegalovirus exposure and HLA in healthy donors. PCR used 60 Vbeta primers and 13 Jbeta primers. The repertoire was sequenced with immunoSEQ multiplex PCR; TCRdb's copy has only in-frame clones and lacks some. The sample has 200,000 or so clones; roughly 84% are singletons. What was sequenced was PBMCs. The source of these receptors is a woman between 45 and 65 years old in good health and CMV-seropositive.

The rearrangement links TRBV7-2 to TRBJ2-1; possible D gene TRBD1, 5 bases. CDR3 length: 15 amino acids. Trimming pared 3 bases from V and 15 bases from J, leaving 24 bases between. Germline CDR1 reads SGHTA; CDR2 reads FQGNSA. This CDR3 reads CASSLSFAGSRPRFF. DNA for the CDR3: TGTGCCAGCAGCTTGTCTTTTGCAGGGTCGAGGCCGAGGTTCTTC. The full variable domain, in which reference TRBV7-2 and TRBJ2-1 provide the parts outside the CDR3, is GAGVSQSPSNKVTEKGKDVELRCDPISGHTALYWYRQSLGQGLEFLIYFQGNSAPDKSGLPSDRFSAERTGGSVSTLTIQRTQQEDSAVYLCASSLSFAGSRPRFFGPGTRLTVL.

The chain links TRBV10-3 to TRBJ2-2, with D perhaps matching TRBD2 (5 bases). The CDR3 extends over 14 amino acids. Trimming stripped 2 bases from V and 7 bases from J, with 11 bases between. Per germline, CDR1 ENHRY and CDR2 SYGVKD. DNA for the CDR3: TGTGCCATCAGTGAGGCCGGGGTTCACGGGGAGCTGTTTTTT. Translation gives CAISEAGVHGELFF.

Written as DNA, the CDR3 is TGTGCCAGCAGCTTTACTAGCGGGGGAGTCTACGAGCAGTACTTC. Protein sequence: CASSFTSGGVYEQYF. V is TRBV7-2 and J is TRBJ2-7; 11 bases are shared with TRBD2. CDR1 and CDR2 (germline): SGHTA, FQGNSA. CDR3 length: 15 amino acids. V gave up 3 bases and J gave up 3 bases; unmatched junction bases: 4.

This chain uses TRBV11-2 with TRBJ1-1; TRBD1 matches 9 bases. The CDR3 has 12 residues. In germline, CDR1 is SGHAT, CDR2 FQNNGV. Losses at the gene ends were 3 bases for V and 9 bases for J; bases not matched to a gene: 2. CDR3 loop: CASSFGQGKAFF. The CDR3 DNA reads TGTGCCAGCAGCTTCGGACAGGGGAAAGCTTTCTTT. Based on the CDR3 plus reference TRBV11-2 and TRBJ1-1, the full variable domain is EAGVAQSPRYKIIEKRQSVAFWCNPISGHATLYWYQQILGQGPKLLIQFQNNGVVDDSQLPKDRFSAERLKGVDSTLKIQPAKLEDSAVYLCASSFGQGKAFFGQGTRLTVV.

The chain couples TRBV7-2 to TRBJ1-2; 10 bases align to TRBD1. V lost 4 bases, J lost 5 bases, and 13 bases stayed unmatched. The CDR3 extends over 17 amino acids. CDR1 SGHTA and CDR2 FQGNSA come from the germline V gene. In DNA, the CDR3 is TGTGCCAGCAGCTCATATTCCGGGACAGGGGTTGGGTATGGCTACACCTTC. Its protein is CASSSYSGTGVGYGYTF.

J is TRBJ1-2 and V is TRBV6-5, with D possibly matching TRBD1 (6 bases). The CDR3 runs to 13 residues. With 5 bases removed from V and 8 bases from J, the gap between germline ends came to 15 bases. Germline values: CDR1 MNHEY, CDR2 SVGAGI. The CDR3 spells CASSTGQMRGYTF. The CDR3 nucleotides are TGTGCCAGCAGTACCGGACAGATGAGGGGCTACACCTTC.

V is TRBV4-3 and J is TRBJ2-1; D unresolved. The germline V gene encodes CDR1 LGHNA and CDR2 YSLEER. The CDR3 extends over 15 amino acids. V was clipped by 1 base and J by 5 bases, with 12 bases between them. CDR3 sequence: CASSQVSNLDNEQFF. In DNA form, the CDR3 reads TGCGCCAGCAGCCAAGTTTCTAACCTTGACAATGAGCAGTTCTTC.

V is TRBV7-8 and J is TRBJ2-3; D remains unclear. CDR3 size: 14 residues. Deletions cut 1 base from V and 5 bases from J, with 10 bases between. Germline CDR1 SGHVS, CDR2 FQNEAQ. The CDR3 is CASSLGAARDTQYF. CDR3 DNA: TGTGCCAGCAGCTTAGGGGCAGCCAGAGATACGCAGTATTTT.

Note on this clone: At the DNA level, this CDR3 is encoded by other sequences in the same sample as well. The V call is TRBV5-4, the J call TRBJ2-3, with a tentative D call TRBD1 (5 bases). The CDR3 is made up of 16 amino acids. Between the trimmed V and J ends, which lost 2 bases and 5 bases, there was a span of 18 bases. The germline CDR1 and CDR2 sequences are SGHNT and YYREEE (reference sequence). In DNA form, the CDR3 reads TGTGCCAGCAGCTTCTCCAGGCAGGGCCTTGTAGATACGCAGTATTTT. Amino acid sequence: CASSFSRQGLVDTQYF.

This clone appeared a single time. The chain carries TRBV7-8 and TRBJ2-5; TRBD2 matches 9 bases. V trimming: 1 base; J trimming: 2 bases; junction bases outside the gene matches: 5. Germline V gene sequence: CDR1 SGHVS, CDR2 FQNEAQ. The CDR3 sequence is 16 residues long. The chain's CDR3 is CASSLGGAGGQETQYF. As DNA, the CDR3 is TGTGCCAGCAGCTTAGGTGGAGCGGGGGGACAAGAGACCCAGTACTTC.

This chain joins TRBV19 and TRBJ2-3, with D possibly matching TRBD1 (5 bases). CDR3 length equals 13 residues. The V end lost 8 bases, the J end lost 1 base, and 10 bases lay between the germline ends. The germline V gene has CDR1 LNHDA and CDR2 SQIVND (reference sequence). The CDR3 DNA sequence: TGTGCCAGTGTTGACAGAGGCACAGATACGCAGTATTTT. Translating gives CASVDRGTDTQYF.

V is TRBV7-9 and J is TRBJ1-4; D is possibly TRBD1 (6 bases). Germline assignment: CDR1 SEHNR and CDR2 FQNEAQ (reference sequence). The CDR3 spans 14 residues. V lost 7 bases, J lost 7 bases, and 16 bases lay in between. CDR3 in amino acids: CASTRTGSGEKLFF. CDR3 DNA: TGTGCCAGCACCCGCACAGGGTCTGGTGAAAAACTGTTTTTT.

The chain recombines TRBV6-5 with TRBJ1-6; D gene ambiguous. The CDR3 is 13 amino acids. Trimming took off 6 bases at V and 7 bases at J, with 10 bases between the two ends. Germline-derived CDR1 and CDR2 are MNHEY and SVGAGI. The CDR3 bases are TGTGCCAGCAGCCCCCGGGAGAATTCACCCCTCCACTTT. Its protein product is CASSPRENSPLHF.

The CDR3: CASSLDSGPYGYTF. The CDR3 nucleotides read TGTGCCAGCAGCTTGGATTCAGGGCCCTATGGCTACACCTTC. The chain carries TRBV5-8 and TRBJ1-2, with a possible D match to TRBD1 (5 bases). Germline V gives CDR1 SGHTS, CDR2 YDEGEE. This CDR3 spans 14 amino acids. With 0 bases removed from V and 4 bases from J, the gap between germline ends came to 10 bases.

This clone has just one count. V and J are TRBV29-1 and TRBJ2-5; TRBD2 matches at 8 bases. V lost 4 bases and J lost 5; bases outside the gene matches: 3. Germline values: CDR1 SQVTM, CDR2 ANQGSEA. The CDR3 length is 12 residues. CDR3 coding DNA: TGCAGCGTTGTCGGGGGGGTCGAGACCCAGTACTTC. Encoded protein: CSVVGGVETQYF.

This clone has more than one count but fewer than ten. The chain joins TRBV2 to TRBJ2-6; TRBD1 matches at 8 bases. The junction had 4 bases not matched to a gene; V was cut back by 6 bases and J by 3 bases. The CDR3 has 15 residues. The germline V gene has CDR1 SNHLY and CDR2 FYNNEI. Here the CDR3 reads CASSATGGGANVLTF. Here the CDR3 DNA reads TGTGCCAGCAGCGCAACAGGGGGTGGGGCCAACGTCCTGACTTTC.

Only one count was recorded for this clone. The chain couples TRBV9 to TRBJ2-2; 8 bases line up with TRBD1. In germline, CDR1 is SGDLS, CDR2 YYNGEE. Trimming removed 4 bases from V and 3 bases from J; junction bases left unmatched: 5. This CDR3 spans 15 amino acids. CDR3 bases: TGTGCCAGCAGCATCGGGACAGGAGACACCGGGGAGCTGTTTTTT. Translating it yields CASSIGTGDTGELFF.

The chain joins TRBV5-1 to TRBJ2-4; the D gene is possibly TRBD1 (8 bases). This CDR3 has 15 residues. Germline lookup yields CDR1 SGHRS and CDR2 YFSETQ. V lost 3 bases, J lost 3 bases, and 13 bases lay in between. Here the CDR3 DNA reads TGCGCCAGCAGCTCAACAGGGGGGGACAAAAACATTCAGTACTTC. This encodes CASSSTGGDKNIQYF.

This chain uses TRBV7-9 with TRBJ1-2; 8 bases are a match to TRBD1. The germline CDR1 and CDR2 sequences are SEHNR and FQNEAQ (reference sequence). With V trimmed by 5 bases and J by 3 bases, 2 bases remained unmatched. The CDR3 sequence is 13 residues long. The CDR3 nucleotides read TGTGCCAGCAGCCAGGGGGCTGACTATGGCTACACCTTC. Translated, it gives CASSQGADYGYTF.

The chain is built from TRBV5-1 and TRBJ2-2, with 11 bases matching TRBD2. The length of the CDR3 is 16 residues. Germline trimming cut 7 bases from V and 4 bases from J; bases unmatched to any gene: 9. In germline, CDR1 is SGHRS, CDR2 YFSETQ. CDR3 sequence reads: CASSSGTSGFTGELFF. DNA for the CDR3: TGCGCCAGCTCATCCGGGACTAGCGGATTCACCGGGGAGCTGTTTTTT.

This clone was detected once. The chain employs TRBV7-8 and TRBJ2-1; 10 bases match TRBD2. The V and J ends lost 2 bases and 9 bases, in that order; junction bases with no gene match: 7. CDR1 is SGHVS, CDR2 FQNEAQ, per germline. The CDR3 sequence is 15 residues long. The CDR3 region has the DNA TGTGCCAGCAGCTTACAAGCGGGGGGGCGAGGTGAGCAGTTCTTC. Its translation is CASSLQAGGRGEQFF.

The chain combines TRBV15 with TRBJ1-4; 10 bases align to TRBD1. V lost 2 bases to trimming and J lost 10 bases; unmatched junction nucleotides: 13. This CDR3 spans 17 amino acids. The germline V gene encodes CDR1 LNHNV and CDR2 YYDKDF (reference sequence). CDR3 coding DNA: TGTGCCACCAGCAGACGACGCCTGACAGGGGGCCACCTAAAACTGTTTTTT. It yields the protein CATSRRRLTGGHLKLFF.

The chain employs TRBV7-2 and TRBJ2-2; D is undetermined. The V gene's germline CDR1 is SGHTA and CDR2 FQGNSA. This CDR3 comprises 14 residues. Trimming pared 5 bases from V and 1 base from J, leaving 8 bases between. The CDR3 sequence is CASSVLLNTGELFF. The DNA of the CDR3 is TGTGCCAGCAGCGTTCTTCTGAACACCGGGGAGCTGTTTTTT.

V gene TRBV12-2 combines with J gene TRBJ2-1; the table's TRBD2 call for D was not verified on the DNA. TRBV12-2 is a documented pseudogene. The CDR3 totals 16 residues. The CDR3 DNA reads TGTGCAAGTCGCCGACGACTAGCGGGGGCATACAATGAGCAGTTCTTC. It codes for CASRRRLAGAYNEQFF.

CDR3 sequence: CASSVGLAGGPGQETQYF. The CDR3 coding sequence is TGTGCCAGCAGCGTAGGTTTGGCGGGGGGGCCCGGCCAAGAGACCCAGTACTTC. V usage is TRBV9 and J usage is TRBJ2-5, with TRBD2 matching over 9 bases. CDR3 length: 18 residues. The ends lost 0 bases at V and 1 base at J; junction bases unmatched: 10. From germline, CDR1 is SGDLS and CDR2 YYNGEE.

V and J are TRBV14 and TRBJ2-7; tentative D call: TRBD1 (6 bases). CDR1 is SGHDN and CDR2 is FVKESK in the germline V gene. The CDR3 length is 15 residues. V was trimmed by 6 bases and J by 5 bases, leaving 20 bases between them. The chain's CDR3 is CASSPWARGTNEQYF. In DNA, the CDR3 is TGTGCCAGCAGTCCCTGGGCCAGGGGAACCAACGAGCAGTACTTC.

The chain has TRBV29-1 and TRBJ2-1; no reliable D call. Germline CDR1 is SQVTM and CDR2 is ANQGSEA. V dropped 4 bases and J dropped 0 bases, with 4 bases sitting between them. CDR3 length: 12 amino acids. The CDR3 nucleotides read TGCAGCGTTGCTCCCTCCTACAATGAGCAGTTCTTC. Translation: CSVAPSYNEQFF.

The chain recombines TRBV7-6 with TRBJ2-2; 8 bases fit TRBD1. Germline CDR1 reads SGHVS; CDR2 reads FNYEAQ. Germline trimming cut 5 bases from V and 4 bases from J; bases unmatched to any gene: 6. The CDR3 is made up of 15 amino acids. CDR3 region: CASSKLQGGTGELFF. In nucleotides, the CDR3 is TGTGCCAGCAGCAAATTACAGGGGGGCACCGGGGAGCTGTTTTTT.